A selection of T cell receptor beta chains follows, all from one sample in a study of tumor-infiltrating lymphocytes in primary liver carcinoma. TCRdb independently ran MiXCR on the multiplex PCR reads; one entry per CDR3 protein. The sample contains approximately 110,000 distinct CDR3 sequences, 55% to 75% of which appear only once. Sequencing input: liver tumor tissue from sampling region 3. The source is a woman aged 55-70 years with primary liver carcinoma and hepatitis B virus infection. Both conserved end residues are part of each CDR3. A D gene is named only where the DNA matches it firmly. The size field is filled for only some rows; it gives once, few, many or a size class.

j_call v_call d_call clone_size cdr3_nt cdr3_aa
TRBJ2-2 TRBV28 TRBD2 NA TGTGCCAGCAGCTTACTAGCGAGGAACACCCGGGAGCTGTTTTTT CASSLLARNTRELFF
TRBJ1-1 TRBV7-8 NA NA TGTGCCGGCTGCTTAGGAGGAGGGACTCAATCCATCTTCTTT CAGCLGGGTQSIFF
TRBJ1-2 TRBV29-1 NA many TGCAGCGTTGAGACAGCGGACTATGGCTACACCTTC CSVETADYGYTF
TRBJ2-2 TRBV5-1 TRBD1 many TGCGCCAGCAGGCAGGGGGCCACCGGGGAGCTGTTTTTT CASRQGATGELFF
TRBJ2-1 TRBV7-8 NA many TGTGCCAGCAAGCTCTACAATGAGCAGTTCTTC CASKLYNEQFF
TRBJ2-2 TRBV11-2 TRBD2 medium-sized TGTGCCAGCAGCTTCACTAGCGGTTACACCGGGGAGCTGTTTTTT CASSFTSGYTGELFF
TRBJ2-7 TRBV11-2 NA once TGTGCCAACAGCTTAGAAGAAGGGCCCGGGCCCTACGAGCAGTACTTC CANSLEEGPGPYEQYF
TRBJ1-1 TRBV5-1 NA few TGCGCCAGCAGCTTGGTGGACAGAGTTGAAGCTTTCTTT CASSLVDRVEAFF
TRBJ1-5 TRBV12-3/TRBV12-4 NA NA TGTGCCAGCAGTTTTGGACATGGCTATGGCAATCAGCCCCAGCATTTT CASSFGHGYGNQPQHF
TRBJ2-6 TRBV5-5 NA many TGTGCCAGCAGCTTGGGGAGGGGACAGAGCTCTGGGGCCAACGTCCTGACTTTC CASSLGRGQSSGANVLTF
TRBJ2-5 TRBV11-2 NA NA TGTGGCAGCAGCTTACCAGGGGGGGCCCAGTACTTC CGSSLPGGAQYF
TRBJ2-2 TRBV11-2 NA medium-sized TGTGCCAGCAGCTTAGTGGCAGGGGTTGGTACCGGGGAGCTGTTTTTT CASSLVAGVGTGELFF
TRBJ2-1 TRBV28 TRBD2 NA TGTGCCAGCAGTTTTATTGCGGGACTAGCGGACGGGGGGGCTGACAATGAGCAGTTCTTC CASSFIAGLADGGADNEQFF
TRBJ2-7 TRBV29-1 NA NA TGCAGCGTTTGTGGTAGCTCCTACGAACAGTACTTC CSVCGSSYEQYF
TRBJ2-3 TRBV11-2 NA NA TGTGCCAGCAGCTTAGATCGAGAGGATACGCGGTATTTT CASSLDREDTRYF
TRBJ2-5 TRBV20-1 TRBD2 few TGCAGTGCTAGCCCCCTAGCGGGAACACAAGAGACCCAGTACTTC CSASPLAGTQETQYF
TRBJ2-7 TRBV28 NA NA TGTGCCAACAGTACTCAGTGCGAGCAGTACTTC CANSTQCEQYF
TRBJ1-6 TRBV29-1 TRBD1 NA TGCTGCGTTGGTGACAGGGCAAATTCACCCCTCCGCTTT CCVGDRANSPLRF
TRBJ1-5 TRBV12-3/TRBV12-4 NA many TGTGCCAGCAGTCCCAGGGTCCATCAGCCCCAGCATTTT CASSPRVHQPQHF
TRBJ1-2 TRBV28 TRBD1 NA TGTGCCAGCAGTATCCAGGGGGCCTATGGCTACACCTTC CASSIQGAYGYTF
TRBJ2-5 TRBV11-2 NA NA TGTGCCAAGAGCTTAGTTGAGACCCAGTACTTC CAKSLVETQYF
TRBJ2-7 TRBV6-6 TRBD2 NA TGTGCCAGCACTTACCCCCGCCTCGCTGCAGCGGGAGTTTGCGAGCAGTACTTC CASTYPRLAAAGVCEQYF
TRBJ2-3 TRBV28 TRBD2 NA TGTGCCAGCGGTAGGCCGGGACTAGGCACAGATACGCAGTATTTT CASGRPGLGTDTQYF
TRBJ2-7 TRBV11-2 TRBD2 medium-sized TGTGCCAGCAGCTCCTCTGCGGGAGGGCCCTACGAGCAGTACTTC CASSSSAGGPYEQYF
TRBJ2-7 TRBV29-1 TRBD1 many TGCAGCGTAGGGACAGGGAACTACGAGCAGTACTTC CSVGTGNYEQYF
TRBJ2-7 TRBV29-1 TRBD1 NA TGCATCGTTGGCCGGGACAGGGTCGGCGAGAAGTACTTC CIVGRDRVGEKYF
TRBJ1-4 TRBV29-1 NA many TGCAGCGTTGAAGATCATCAGGGTGCCAGAGGAAAACTGTTTTTT CSVEDHQGARGKLFF
TRBJ2-1 TRBV11-2 NA NA TGTGCCAGCAGCTTAGGCGTCCGGTGTGAGCAGTTCTTC CASSLGVRCEQFF
TRBJ2-3 TRBV11-1 NA NA TGTGCCAACAAGGGGGTCGGGACTAACACAGATACACAGTATTTT CANKGVGTNTDTQYF
TRBJ2-7 TRBV12-3/TRBV12-4 NA NA TGTGTCAGCAGCCCCGTGCTCGAGCAATACTTC CVSSPVLEQYF
TRBJ1-2 TRBV5-4 TRBD1 many TGTGCCAGCAGCTTTTTAACAGGGGAGTTCTATGGCTACACCTTC CASSFLTGEFYGYTF
TRBJ2-7 TRBV11-2 TRBD1 NA TGTACCAGTAGCTACAACAGGGGGCCCTACGAGCAGTACTTC CTSSYNRGPYEQYF
TRBJ2-7 TRBV7-9 NA NA TGTACCAGCAGCTTAGTAGGTTACGAGCAGTACTTC CTSSLVGYEQYF
TRBJ2-1 TRBV7-8 NA NA TGTGCCAGCAGCCCGCTCTTCGGGGTTTGGGATGAGCAGTTCTTC CASSPLFGVWDEQFF
TRBJ1-2 TRBV10-3 NA NA TGTGCCATCCGTGAATCGAACGCAGAGGGAAGTAATGGCTACACCTTC CAIRESNAEGSNGYTF
TRBJ2-7 TRBV29-1 NA NA TGCAGTGGACAGAGGTCCTCTGGGGAGCAGTACTTC CSGQRSSGEQYF
TRBJ2-2 TRBV19 TRBD2 NA TGTGCCAGTAGTACTCAGACTAGCGCGAAAACCGGGGGGCTGTTTTTT CASSTQTSAKTGGLFF
TRBJ1-6 TRBV28 NA few TGTGCCAGCAGTCCGGCAGGAGGTTATAATTCACCCCTCCACTTT CASSPAGGYNSPLHF
TRBJ2-7 TRBV11-3 TRBD1 NA TGTGCCAGCAACCCCGGGACAGGGAGTAACTACGAGCAGTACTTC CASNPGTGSNYEQYF
TRBJ2-7 TRBV4-2 NA NA TGTGCCAGCTGCCAAGAATGGAAGGAATCCTACGAGCAGTACTTC CASCQEWKESYEQYF
TRBJ2-7 TRBV11-2 NA NA TGTGCCAGCATCTTACAATCCTACGGGCAGTACTTC CASILQSYGQYF
TRBJ1-4 TRBV4-2 NA NA TGTGCCAACACTATACTGGGGAGTACCCCCTATAATGAAAAACTGTTTTTT CANTILGSTPYNEKLFF
TRBJ2-1 TRBV28 TRBD2 few TGTGCCAGCACCACTCAGAGGCTAGCGGGAGGGCGCAATGAGCAGTTCTTC CASTTQRLAGGRNEQFF
TRBJ2-1 TRBV29-1 TRBD2 NA TGCAGCGTTGAGACGCACCGGACTAGCGGGGGAGGGTCCTACAATGAGCAGTTATTC CSVETHRTSGGGSYNEQLF
TRBJ1-2 TRBV28 TRBD1 once TGTGGCAGCAACGGACAGGGGGTACGGGACTATGGCTACACCTTC CGSNGQGVRDYGYTF
TRBJ2-1 TRBV7-9 NA NA TGTGCCAGCAGCTCTCCTGACCCCAACGCCGGGATGTTCGGGGATGAGCAGTTCTTC CASSSPDPNAGMFGDEQFF